A selection of T cell receptor beta chains follows, all from one sample in a study of cytomegalovirus exposure and HLA in healthy donors. TCRdb's copy holds only in-frame clones and misses some; the assay was immunoSEQ multiplex PCR. The repertoire holds about 170,000 clones, roughly 70% seen once, with about 1.6% in the top ten. What was sequenced was PBMCs. The receptors derive from a girl aged 5 to 17 in good health and CMV-seronegative. The CDR3 runs from the conserved cysteine through the conserved F or W. A D gene is named only where the DNA matches it firmly. Clone sizes are given selectively: once, few, many, or a class where the clone is expanded.

D: TRBD1
J: TRBJ2-6
size: NA
V: TRBV5-1
CDR3: CASGQQGADGANVLTF
DNA: TGCGCCAGCGGCCAACAGGGGGCGGATGGGGCCAACGTCCTGACTTTC

D: TRBD2
J: TRBJ2-1
size: once
V: TRBV5-4
CDR3: CASSPAGTRGFHEQFF
DNA: TGTGCCAGCAGCCCAGCCGGGACTAGAGGTTTCCATGAGCAGTTCTTC

D: NA
J: TRBJ1-1
size: NA
V: TRBV6-1
CDR3: CASHQRQALNTEAFF
DNA: TGTGCCAGCCACCAAAGACAGGCACTGAACACTGAAGCTTTCTTT

D: TRBD1
J: TRBJ2-7
size: few
V: TRBV5-1
CDR3: CASGGQGLHEQYF
DNA: TGCGCCAGCGGGGGACAGGGTCTCCACGAGCAGTACTTC

D: NA
J: TRBJ2-7
size: NA
V: TRBV6-6
CDR3: CASILALGQGKYEQYF
DNA: NA

D: NA
J: TRBJ1-5
size: once
V: TRBV6-6
CDR3: CAGRGKGNQPQHF
DNA: TGCGCGGGCCGGGGGAAAGGCAATCAGCCCCAGCATTTT

D: NA
J: TRBJ1-3
size: NA
V: TRBV6-1
CDR3: CASSAGLEGRNTIYF
DNA: TGTGCCAGCAGTGCCGGCTTGGAGGGAAGAAACACCATATATTTT

D: NA
J: TRBJ2-7
size: NA
V: TRBV27
CDR3: CASSFVMGTPVGEQYF
DNA: TGTGCCAGCAGTTTTGTCATGGGGACTCCCGTCGGGGAGCAGTACTTC

D: NA
J: TRBJ2-5
size: NA
V: TRBV5-4
CDR3: CASSLVGVSQETQYF
DNA: TGTGCCAGCAGCTTGGTCGGGGTCTCGCAAGAGACCCAGTACTTC

D: NA
J: TRBJ2-3
size: few
V: TRBV19
CDR3: CASSIQRVTKAADTQYF
DNA: TGTGCCAGTAGTATTCAGAGGGTCACAAAGGCCGCAGATACGCAGTATTTT

D: TRBD1
J: TRBJ2-3
size: NA
V: TRBV9
CDR3: CASRSGTGGADTQYF
DNA: TGTGCCAGCAGGTCCGGGACAGGGGGCGCAGATACGCAGTATTTT

D: NA
J: TRBJ1-5
size: NA
V: TRBV6-5
CDR3: CASSRQGYSNQPQHF
DNA: TGTGCCAGCAGTCGCCAGGGATATAGCAATCAGCCCCAGCATTTT

D: NA
J: TRBJ1-2
size: NA
V: TRBV7-7
CDR3: CAVQGSDYGYTF
DNA: TGTGCTGTACAGGGATCGGACTATGGCTACACCTTC

D: TRBD1
J: TRBJ1-6
size: NA
V: TRBV19
CDR3: CASKPGQGDSPLHF
DNA: TGTGCCAGTAAACCGGGACAGGGTGATTCACCCCTCCACTTT

D: TRBD1
J: TRBJ1-1
size: NA
V: TRBV5-4
CDR3: CASRPDRGRTEAFF
DNA: TGTGCCAGCAGACCGGACAGGGGGAGGACTGAAGCTTTCTTT

D: TRBD2
J: TRBJ2-1
size: NA
V: TRBV4-1
CDR3: CASSQNQPLADNEQFF
DNA: TGCGCCAGCAGCCAGAACCAGCCCCTAGCGGACAATGAGCAGTTCTTC

D: TRBD2
J: TRBJ2-7
size: NA
V: TRBV4-2
CDR3: CASSQEQRGASYEQYF
DNA: TGTGCCAGCAGCCAAGAGCAGCGGGGGGCGTCCTACGAGCAGTACTTC

D: TRBD1
J: TRBJ2-7
size: NA
V: TRBV5-1
CDR3: CASSDRDRGEQYF
DNA: TGCGCCAGCAGCGACCGGGACAGGGGCGAGCAGTACTTC

D: TRBD1
J: TRBJ2-2
size: NA
V: TRBV6-1
CDR3: CASPDRGVGIGELFF
DNA: TGTGCCAGCCCGGACAGGGGGGTTGGGATCGGGGAGCTGTTTTTT

D: TRBD1
J: TRBJ2-7
size: NA
V: TRBV5-4
CDR3: CASSSPGQGNEQYF
DNA: TGTGCCAGCAGCTCGCCGGGACAGGGGAACGAGCAGTACTTC

D: NA
J: TRBJ1-1
size: few
V: TRBV6-1
CDR3: CASRLPRQNTEAFF
DNA: TGTGCCAGCAGGCTTCCCAGACAGAACACTGAAGCTTTCTTT

D: NA
J: TRBJ1-1
size: few
V: TRBV2
CDR3: CASSVRFGQQTNTEAFF
DNA: TGTGCCAGCAGTGTACGGTTCGGACAGCAGACCAACACTGAAGCTTTCTTT

D: TRBD1
J: TRBJ2-7
size: once
V: TRBV13
CDR3: CASSLDRVSHEQYF
DNA: TGTGCCAGCAGCTTGGACAGGGTAAGCCACGAGCAGTACTTC

D: NA
J: TRBJ1-1
size: NA
V: TRBV10-3
CDR3: CAISESNRATEAFF
DNA: TGTGCCATCAGTGAGTCGAACAGGGCCACTGAAGCTTTCTTT

D: NA
J: TRBJ2-3
size: NA
V: TRBV7-6
CDR3: CASSLNRDTGFGDTQYF
DNA: TGTGCCAGCAGCTTGAACCGGGATACCGGCTTTGGGGATACGCAGTATTTT

D: TRBD1
J: TRBJ1-4
size: once
V: TRBV5-4
CDR3: CASSLVGRGQGEKLFF
DNA: TGTGCCAGCAGCTTGGTCGGTAGGGGGCAAGGTGAAAAACTGTTTTTT

D: NA
J: TRBJ2-3
size: NA
V: TRBV11-3
CDR3: CASSSRVGGTQYF
DNA: TGTGCCAGCAGCTCACGGGTTGGCGGTACGCAGTATTTT

D: TRBD2
J: TRBJ2-1
size: NA
V: TRBV4-1
CDR3: CASSQEFEAGGRIEQFF
DNA: TGCGCCAGCAGCCAAGAATTTGAGGCGGGGGGACGTATAGAGCAGTTCTTC

D: TRBD2
J: TRBJ2-7
size: NA
V: TRBV9
CDR3: CASSPSGGSYEQYF
DNA: TGTGCCAGCAGCCCTAGCGGGGGATCCTACGAGCAGTACTTC

D: NA
J: TRBJ2-2
size: NA
V: TRBV2
CDR3: CASSEIGQRDTGELFF
DNA: TGTGCCAGCAGTGAAATTGGACAGAGAGACACCGGGGAGCTGTTTTTT

D: NA
J: TRBJ1-1
size: few
V: TRBV27
CDR3: CASSWEGGEAFF
DNA: TGTGCCAGCAGTTGGGAGGGGGGCGAAGCTTTCTTT

D: TRBD1
J: TRBJ1-2
size: NA
V: TRBV2
CDR3: CASRISGGADYGYTF
DNA: TGTGCCAGCAGAATATCAGGGGGCGCGGACTATGGCTACACCTTC

D: NA
J: TRBJ1-1
size: NA
V: TRBV5-1
CDR3: CASSLAGGSTEAFF
DNA: TGCGCCAGCAGCTTGGCTGGAGGGAGCACTGAAGCTTTCTTT

D: NA
J: TRBJ1-2
size: NA
V: TRBV19
CDR3: CASSYPGKDVYTF
DNA: TGTGCCAGTAGTTATCCAGGGAAGGATGTCTACACCTTC

D: NA
J: TRBJ2-1
size: few
V: TRBV6-5
CDR3: CASSYEGAHEQFF
DNA: TGTGCCAGCAGTTACGAAGGGGCCCATGAGCAGTTCTTC

D: TRBD2
J: TRBJ2-7
size: NA
V: TRBV13
CDR3: CASSSSGYEQYF
DNA: TGTGCCAGCAGCTCTAGCGGCTACGAGCAGTACTTC

D: NA
J: TRBJ1-1
size: NA
V: TRBV7-9
CDR3: CASSLDRNTEAFF
DNA: TGTGCCAGCAGCTTAGACAGAAACACTGAAGCTTTCTTT

D: NA
J: TRBJ1-2
size: NA
V: TRBV28
CDR3: CAVSGYGYTF
DNA: TGTGCAGTCTCGGGGTATGGCTACACCTTC

D: NA
J: TRBJ1-2
size: NA
V: TRBV14
CDR3: CASSPETDYGYTF
DNA: TGTGCCAGCAGCCCGGAGACAGACTATGGCTACACCTTC

D: TRBD1
J: TRBJ1-2
size: NA
V: TRBV27
CDR3: CASSFARTGMDGYTF
DNA: TGTGCCAGCAGTTTCGCTAGGACAGGTATGGATGGCTACACCTTC

D: TRBD2
J: TRBJ2-7
size: NA
V: TRBV7-7
CDR3: CASSPTLAGGSYEQYF
DNA: TGTGCTAGCAGCCCGACCCTAGCGGGTGGCTCCTACGAGCAGTACTTC

D: TRBD1
J: TRBJ2-7
size: NA
V: TRBV5-1
CDR3: CASSLVQGASYEQYF
DNA: TGCGCCAGCAGCTTGGTGCAGGGGGCCTCCTACGAGCAGTACTTC

D: TRBD1
J: TRBJ1-1
size: NA
V: TRBV27
CDR3: CASSPGQGMNTEAFF
DNA: TGTGCCAGCAGTCCAGGACAGGGGATGAACACTGAAGCTTTCTTT

D: TRBD1
J: TRBJ1-3
size: NA
V: TRBV5-4
CDR3: CASSSKQGAGNTIYF
DNA: TGTGCCAGCAGCTCAAAACAGGGGGCGGGAAACACCATATATTTT

D: NA
J: TRBJ1-3
size: NA
V: TRBV7-9
CDR3: CASSVNIGGVGVSGNTIYF
DNA: TGTGCCAGCAGCGTCAATATAGGCGGGGTCGGGGTCTCTGGAAACACCATATATTTT

D: NA
J: TRBJ1-3
size: NA
V: TRBV6-5
CDR3: CASSYSGRKNTIYF
DNA: TGTGCCAGCAGTTACTCAGGGAGAAAAAACACCATATATTTT

D: NA
J: TRBJ1-1
size: once
V: TRBV5-1
CDR3: CASSLDWPYTEAFF
DNA: TGCGCCAGCAGCTTGGATTGGCCTTACACTGAAGCTTTCTTT

D: NA
J: TRBJ2-7
size: NA
V: TRBV5-4
CDR3: CASSSEQRSEQYF
DNA: TGTGCCAGCAGCTCGGAACAGAGATCCGAGCAGTACTTC

D: NA
J: TRBJ2-3
size: once
V: TRBV21-1
CDR3: CASSGGAVAQYF
DNA: TGTGCCAGCAGCGGGGGGGCCGTAGCGCAGTATTTT

D: TRBD1
J: TRBJ2-7
size: NA
V: TRBV29-1
CDR3: CSVVQGEGEQYF
DNA: TGCAGCGTTGTCCAGGGGGAAGGCGAGCAGTACTTC

D: TRBD1
J: TRBJ1-2
size: NA
V: TRBV7-2
CDR3: CASSSGQGSNYGYTF
DNA: TGTGCCAGCAGCTCCGGACAGGGAAGTAACTATGGCTACACCTTC

D: NA
J: TRBJ1-5
size: NA
V: TRBV5-8
CDR3: CASSPPTGVYSNQPQHF
DNA: TGTGCCAGCAGCCCCCCGACAGGAGTTTATAGCAATCAGCCCCAGCATTTT

D: TRBD1
J: TRBJ1-1
size: once
V: TRBV13
CDR3: CASSSRDRMNTEAFF
DNA: TGTGCCAGCAGCTCCCGGGACAGGATGAACACTGAAGCTTTCTTT

D: NA
J: TRBJ2-5
size: few
V: TRBV5-1
CDR3: CASSFGQDQETQYF
DNA: TGCGCCAGCAGCTTTGGGCAGGACCAAGAGACCCAGTACTTC

D: TRBD2
J: TRBJ2-1
size: few
V: TRBV2
CDR3: CASSTLAGGPYNEQFF
DNA: TGTGCCAGCAGCACCCTCGCGGGGGGGCCCTACAATGAGCAGTTCTTC

D: TRBD2
J: TRBJ2-5
size: NA
V: TRBV5-1
CDR3: CASSSGRGGEETQYF
DNA: TGCGCCAGCAGCTCTGGTCGGGGGGGCGAGGAGACCCAGTACTTC

D: NA
J: TRBJ2-3
size: NA
V: TRBV5-4
CDR3: CASSLGVRQLSTDTQYF
DNA: TGTGCCAGCAGCTTGGGCGTGCGACAGCTGAGCACAGATACGCAGTATTTT

D: TRBD1
J: TRBJ1-6
size: NA
V: TRBV9
CDR3: CASSSRGSPLHF
DNA: TGTGCCAGCAGCTCCAGGGGGTCACCCCTCCACTTT

D: NA
J: TRBJ1-6
size: NA
V: TRBV7-9
CDR3: CASSRSPGVGSPLHF
DNA: TGTGCCAGCAGCCGTTCGCCAGGGGTGGGTTCACCCCTCCACTTT

D: TRBD2
J: TRBJ2-7
size: once
V: TRBV5-1
CDR3: CASSWGGGQGYEQYF
DNA: TGCGCCAGCAGCTGGGGCGGGGGGCAGGGTTACGAGCAGTACTTC